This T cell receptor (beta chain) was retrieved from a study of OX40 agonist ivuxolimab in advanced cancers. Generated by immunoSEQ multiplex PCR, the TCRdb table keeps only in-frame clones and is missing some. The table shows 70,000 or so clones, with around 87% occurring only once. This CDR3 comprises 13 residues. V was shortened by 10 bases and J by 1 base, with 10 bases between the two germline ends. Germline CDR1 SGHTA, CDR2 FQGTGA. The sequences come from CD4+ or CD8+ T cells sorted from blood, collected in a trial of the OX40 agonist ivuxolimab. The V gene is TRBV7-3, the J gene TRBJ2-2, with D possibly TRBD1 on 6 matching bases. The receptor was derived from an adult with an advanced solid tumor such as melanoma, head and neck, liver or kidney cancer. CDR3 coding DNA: TGTGCCACACGACAGGAGAACACCGGGGAGCTGTTTTTT. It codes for CATRQENTGELFF.